This entry lists 28 T cell receptor beta chains sequenced from one sample in a study of T-cell memory formation after mild COVID-19. TCRdb re-called the 5' RACE reads with MiXCR, one entry per CDR3 protein. The sample contains 110,000 or so distinct CDR3 sequences, 22% of which appear only once. Sequenced input: PBMCs or a T cell subset sorted from them (not recorded which). Source of these receptors: a man younger than 35 who had mild COVID-19 (a few samples of this study predate the infection). Cell type and time point are not known.

The V and J genes are TRBV4-2 and TRBJ2-3; TRBD1 matches 9 bases. CDR3 size: 13 residues. V was pared by 4 bases and J by 4 bases, with 0 bases of the junction left unmatched. CDR1 and CDR2 (germline): LGHNA, YNFKEQ. For the CDR3, the DNA is TGTGCCAGCAGCCGGACAGGGGCAGATACGCAGTATTTT. Residues: CASSRTGADTQYF.

The chain uses TRBV6-2 or TRBV6-3 and TRBJ2-1, with D maybe TRBD1 (5 bases). Per the germline V gene, CDR1 is MNHEY and CDR2 is SVGEGT. The CDR3 totals 12 residues. V lost 2 bases to trimming and J lost 12 bases, with 11 bases between them. As DNA, the CDR3 is TGTGCCAGCAGTTACGGGCAGGGTGGGCAGTTCTTC. Translation gives CASSYGQGGQFF.

This clonotype is medium-sized (0.01 to 0.1%) within its sample. The chain carries TRBV5-1 and TRBJ2-7; a weak D match, TRBD1 (6 bases). V lost 0 bases and J lost 5, with 15 bases in between. The CDR3 covers 15 residues. Germline V gene data show CDR1 as SGHRS and CDR2 as YFSETQ. The CDR3 protein is CASSLEGVEGHEQYF. Written as DNA, the CDR3 is TGCGCCAGCAGCTTGGAGGGGGTAGAGGGCCACGAGCAGTACTTC.

The genes are TRBV5-1 and TRBJ2-5; 8 bases line up with TRBD2. The germline V gene has CDR1 SGHRS and CDR2 YFSETQ. The CDR3 loop spans 15 amino acids. Trimming at V came to 0 bases and at J to 3 bases, leaving 4 bases not matched to a gene. For the CDR3, the DNA is TGCGCCAGCAGCTTGGCCGAGCGGGGGAAAGAGACCCAGTACTTC. This codes for CASSLAERGKETQYF. Full variable domain (outside the CDR3, taken from reference TRBV5-1 and TRBJ2-5): KAGVTQTPRYLIKTRGQQVTLSCSPISGHRSVSWYQQTPGQGLQFLFEYFSETQRNKGNFPGRFSGRQFSNSRSEMNVSTLELGDSALYLCASSLAERGKETQYFGPGTRLLVL.

This chain connects TRBV5-1 to TRBJ1-2; 8 bases fit TRBD1. Trimming at V came to 4 bases and at J to 8 bases, leaving 7 bases not matched to a gene. In germline, CDR1 is SGHRS, CDR2 YFSETQ. The CDR3 loop spans 13 amino acids. For the CDR3, the DNA is TGCGCCAGCAGCCTAAGCAGGGGGCTCGGCTACACCTTC. Translating it yields CASSLSRGLGYTF.

This clonotype has a handful of counts. This sequence joins TRBV12-3 or TRBV12-4 and TRBJ2-1; D gene ambiguous. Trimming removed 0 bases at V and 0 bases at J, with 6 bases between. The CDR3 runs to 15 residues. The CDR3 region has the DNA TGTGCCAGCAGTTTAGCCCAGAGCTCCTACAATGAGCAGTTCTTC. It yields the protein CASSLAQSSYNEQFF.

This clonotype turned up a few times. This sequence joins TRBV2 and TRBJ2-7; D ambiguous. The V end was cut by 7 bases, the J end by 1 base, with 11 bases between. This CDR3 region has 13 residues. The germline CDR1 and CDR2 sequences are SNHLY and FYNNEI. CDR3 nucleotides: TGTGCCAGCATTGGCAGGAATTCCTACGAGCAGTACTTC. Protein product: CASIGRNSYEQYF.

The DNA for the CDR3 is TGTGCCAGCACCATAGCGGGGGGTATAGAGACCCAGTACTTC. It codes for CASTIAGGIETQYF. The chain uses TRBV7-9 and TRBJ2-5; 10 nucleotides agree with TRBD2. Germline lookup yields CDR1 SEHNR and CDR2 FQNEAQ (reference sequence). This CDR3 has 14 amino acids. Losses at the gene ends were 7 bases for V and 4 bases for J; bases not matched to a gene: 6.

In its sample, this clonotype was seen a few times. The gene calls are TRBV6-2 or TRBV6-3 and TRBJ1-4, with D perhaps matching TRBD1 (5 bases). Trimming shortened V by 5 bases and J by 8 bases, and 18 bases separated the two germline ends. The CDR3 loop spans 15 amino acids. Germline loops: CDR1 MNHEY, CDR2 SVGEGT. CDR3 residues: CASSQLGTAAEKLFF. The CDR3 DNA is TGTGCCAGCAGTCAACTGGGGACCGCGGCGGAAAAACTGTTTTTT.

This chain links TRBV18 with TRBJ1-6; D unresolved. Germline CDR1 and CDR2: KGHSH and LQKENI. This CDR3 spans 13 amino acids. Trimming pared 3 bases from V and 5 bases from J, leaving 5 bases between. CDR3 residues: CASSPGNNSPLHF. In DNA, the CDR3 is TGTGCCAGCTCACCGGGTAATAATTCACCCCTCCACTTT.

The J gene is TRBJ2-3, the V gene TRBV7-8; D is perhaps TRBD2 (6 bases). Trimming stripped 5 bases from V and 0 bases from J, with 15 bases between. The CDR3 is 16 residues long. Per the germline V gene, CDR1 is SGHVS and CDR2 is FQNEAQ. The CDR3 DNA reads TGTGCCAGCAGCCCCCCAGAACGGGGGAGCACAGATACGCAGTATTTT. It translates to CASSPPERGSTDTQYF. Complete variable domain (other parts from reference TRBV7-8 and TRBJ2-3): GAGVSQSPRYKVAKRGQDVALRCDPISGHVSLFWYQQALGQGPEFLTYFQNEAQLDKSGLPSDRFFAERPEGSVSTLKIQRTQQEDSAVYLCASSPPERGSTDTQYFGPGTRLTVL.

This chain links TRBV6-5 with TRBJ2-7; 8 nucleotides align to TRBD1. Trimming at V came to 2 bases and at J to 3 bases, leaving 0 bases not matched to a gene. CDR3 length: 13 amino acids. The germline gives CDR1 MNHEY, CDR2 SVGAGI. CDR3 sequence (DNA): TGTGCCAGCAGTTACGACAGGGGCTACGAGCAGTACTTC. The encoded protein is CASSYDRGYEQYF.

This clonotype has ten or more counts. J is TRBJ2-3 and V is TRBV29-1; D not resolved. Per germline, CDR1 SQVTM and CDR2 ANQGSEA. The CDR3 spans 13 residues. Deletions cut 6 bases from V and 0 bases from J, with 10 bases between. This CDR3 is CSVPLTSTDTQYF. CDR3 nucleotides: TGCAGCGTCCCCTTGACTAGCACAGATACGCAGTATTTT.

In its sample, this clonotype was seen a few times. The chain links TRBV5-6 to TRBJ2-1, with a weak D call TRBD2 (6 bases). Trimming pared 3 bases from V and 3 bases from J, leaving 7 bases between. The CDR3 has 13 amino acids. Germline-derived CDR1 and CDR2 are SGHDT and YYEEEE. The CDR3: CASSSDYYNEQFF. The CDR3 DNA is TGTGCCAGCAGCTCGGACTACTACAATGAGCAGTTCTTC.

This chain connects TRBV5-1 to TRBJ2-2; 13 bases align to TRBD2. V lost 4 bases to trimming and J lost 0 bases; unmatched junction nucleotides: 12. Germline V lookup: CDR1 SGHRS, CDR2 YFSETQ. CDR3 length: 20 residues. The CDR3 DNA is TGCGCCAGCAGCGCCCAACCGACGACTAGCGGGGGGTCGAACACCGGGGAGCTGTTTTTT. It encodes CASSAQPTTSGGSNTGELFF.

V gene TRBV7-9 combines with J gene TRBJ2-3, with 7 nucleotides matching TRBD1. The CDR3 length is 14 residues. Germline V gene sequence: CDR1 SEHNR, CDR2 FQNEAQ (reference sequence). Unmatched junction bases numbered 2, after V lost 4 bases and J lost 1 base. The CDR3: CASSSGTGTDTQYF. The DNA of the CDR3 is TGTGCCAGCAGCTCCGGGACAGGCACAGATACGCAGTATTTT.

The J gene is TRBJ2-2, the V gene TRBV9; D might be TRBD1 or TRBD2, each matching 6 bases. Germline V gene lookup returns CDR1 SGDLS and CDR2 YYNGEE. This CDR3 region has 16 residues. V was clipped by 4 bases and J by 2 bases, with 15 bases between them. The CDR3 here is CASSLQRGPNTGELFF. CDR3 DNA: TGTGCCAGCAGCCTACAACGGGGGCCAAACACCGGGGAGCTGTTTTTT.

The V gene is TRBV29-1, the J gene TRBJ2-5; a possible D gene is TRBD1 (5 bases). Per germline, CDR1 SQVTM and CDR2 ANQGSEA. V was shortened by 3 bases and J by 4 bases, with 9 bases between the two germline ends. The CDR3 contains 12 residues. The CDR3 DNA reads as TGCAGCGTTGAGTTTAGGGGAGAGACCCAGTACTTC. This encodes CSVEFRGETQYF. Together with reference TRBV29-1 and TRBJ2-5, the CDR3 gives the full variable domain: SAVISQKPSRDICQRGTSLTIQCQVDSQVTMMFWYRQQPGQSLTLIATANQGSEATYESGFVIDKFPISRPNLTFSTLTVSNMSPEDSSIYLCSVEFRGETQYFGPGTRLLVL.

The CDR3 DNA reads as TGTGCCAGCACCCCGGGAGGCAGGGGCAGGGCCACCTTC. This encodes CASTPGGRGRATF. This chain connects TRBV12-3 or TRBV12-4 to TRBJ1-2, with D perhaps TRBD1 (6 bases). The germline V and J ends were trimmed by 7 bases and 13 bases, with 22 bases remaining between them. CDR3 length: 13 amino acids.

This CDR3 reads CATMVGAISTDTQYF. The CDR3 DNA reads TGTGCCACCATGGTTGGGGCCATAAGCACAGATACGCAGTATTTT. The chain couples TRBV19 to TRBJ2-3; D possibly corresponds to TRBD1 (5 bases). The CDR3 sequence is 15 residues long. In germline, CDR1 is LNHDA, CDR2 SQIVND (reference sequence). The V and J ends lost 10 bases and 0 bases respectively, with 17 bases between them.

The chain recombines TRBV11-2 with TRBJ1-4; D call uncertain. CDR1 and CDR2 (germline): SGHAT, FQNNGV. Deletions cut 6 bases from V and 12 bases from J, with 11 bases between. The CDR3 sequence is 11 residues long. The CDR3 DNA follows: TGTGCCAGCAGATCCGGGCCAGAACTGTTTTTT. Amino acids: CASRSGPELFF.

This chain connects TRBV9 to TRBJ2-7; a weak D match, TRBD2 (5 bases). The germline gives CDR1 SGDLS, CDR2 YYNGEE. V shed 1 base and J shed 5 bases, with 7 bases lying between them. The CDR3 has 12 amino acids. CDR3 in amino acids: CASSVTGNEQYF. CDR3 nucleotides: TGTGCCAGCAGCGTAACGGGAAACGAGCAGTACTTC.

This clonotype has only a few counts. V usage is TRBV20-1 and J usage is TRBJ2-2; 8 bases map to TRBD2. The length of the CDR3 is 16 residues. With V trimmed by 3 bases and J by 0 bases, 6 bases remained unmatched. CDR1 and CDR2 (germline): DFQATT, SNEGSKA (reference sequence). The CDR3 spells CSASRRGATNTGELFF. CDR3 bases: TGCAGTGCTAGTCGGCGGGGGGCTACGAACACCGGGGAGCTGTTTTTT.

The chain joins TRBV5-1 to TRBJ2-3; D unresolved. Trimming stripped 2 bases from V and 2 bases from J, with 15 bases between. This CDR3 has 16 residues. CDR1 is SGHRS, CDR2 YFSETQ, per germline. The DNA for the CDR3 is TGCGCCAGCAGCTTCAGGACCGGGCGGAACACAGATACGCAGTATTTT. Protein sequence: CASSFRTGRNTDTQYF.

This clonotype was found a few times. The rearrangement uses TRBV5-1 and TRBJ2-5; unclear D gene. This CDR3 is 14 amino acids long. V was pared by 4 bases and J by 4 bases, with 14 bases between. CDR1 is SGHRS, CDR2 YFSETQ, per germline. The CDR3: CASSPAVGAETQYF. In DNA, the CDR3 is TGCGCCAGCAGCCCGGCAGTCGGCGCAGAGACCCAGTACTTC.

Here the CDR3 reads CASSTLGGHTDTQYF. The CDR3 coding sequence is TGTGCCAGCAGCACCCTGGGGGGACACACAGATACGCAGTATTTT. The chain combines TRBV7-2 with TRBJ2-3; D might be TRBD1 or TRBD2, each matching 6 bases. The CDR3 is 15 residues long. Trimming removed 5 bases from V and 2 bases from J, with 14 bases in between. Germline V gene lookup returns CDR1 SGHTA and CDR2 FQGNSA.

CDR3 nucleotide sequence: TGCAGTGCTAGAGAGCTAGCGGGGAAGAACTCCTACGAGCAGTACTTC. This gives the protein CSARELAGKNSYEQYF. The chain has TRBV20-1 and TRBJ2-7, with TRBD2 matching over 9 bases. Germline CDR1 DFQATT, CDR2 SNEGSKA (reference sequence). The CDR3 is 16 residues long. Trimming took 0 bases from V and 0 from J; bases not matched to a gene: 6.

The sample holds a few counts of this clonotype. The chain links TRBV18 to TRBJ2-5; no firm D call. Germline V CDR1 and CDR2: KGHSH, LQKENI. The CDR3 sequence is 13 residues long. The V end lost 10 bases, the J end lost 2 bases, and 14 bases lay between the germline ends. CDR3 sequence (DNA): TGTGCCACCGCCTCACAGTCGCAAGAGACCCAGTACTTC. Its protein product is CATASQSQETQYF.